One and the same sample provided the 6 T cell receptor beta chains below, sequenced in a study of blood T cell repertoires in COVID-19. The method was immunoSEQ multiplex PCR; TCRdb's version includes in-frame clones alone and lacks a portion of them. The table lists over 120,000 clones, 65% to 85% of them singletons, with roughly 2% in the top ten. Sequencing was carried out using peripheral blood. These receptor sequences come from a woman aged 55-70 years with acute or convalescent COVID-19.

A few counts support this clone. The chain carries TRBV7-2 and TRBJ1-2, with unresolved D. CDR3 length equals 13 residues. The germline gives CDR1 SGHTA, CDR2 FQGNSA. V gave up 1 base and J gave up 6 bases, with 9 bases separating them. The CDR3 region is CASSLGGGNGYTF. In DNA, the CDR3 is TGTGCCAGCAGCTTAGGGGGAGGAAATGGCTACACCTTC.

A single count supports this clone. V is TRBV7-5 and J is TRBJ2-7; the table's TRBD2 call for D was not verified on the DNA. TRBV7-5 is assigned pseudogene status. CDR3 size: 15 residues. The CDR3 protein is CVRSAAASGSLQQYF. In nucleotides, the CDR3 is TGTGTCAGAAGCGCAGCGGCTAGCGGGAGCCTCCAGCAGTACTTC.

This clone has more than one count but fewer than ten. The chain couples TRBV5-1 to TRBJ1-2; TRBD1 matches 10 bases. The length of the CDR3 is 16 residues. The V gene's germline CDR1 is SGHRS and CDR2 YFSETQ. V dropped 4 bases and J dropped 6; count of bases not matched to a gene: 12. DNA for the CDR3: TGCGCCAGCAGCGTGGGTCCGGGACAGGGGTTTAATGGCTACACCTTC. It translates to CASSVGPGQGFNGYTF.

This chain links TRBV7-9 with TRBJ1-4, with TRBD1 as a possible D gene (6 bases). Deletions cut 3 bases from V and 6 bases from J, with 17 bases between. Germline CDR1 and CDR2: SEHNR and FQNEAQ (reference sequence). The length of the CDR3 is 16 residues. The CDR3 spells CASSFQGGAGDEKLFF. The CDR3 bases are TGTGCCAGCAGCTTTCAGGGAGGGGCAGGGGATGAAAAACTGTTTTTT.

V usage is TRBV6-1 and J usage is TRBJ2-4; TRBD2 might be the D (5 bases). The germline CDR1 and CDR2 sequences are MNHNS and SASEGT. The CDR3 is 15 amino acids. Trimming took 1 base from V and 6 from J, leaving 13 bases between them. CDR3 nucleotide sequence: TGTGCCAGCAGTGAAGAGGGATGGGAGTTAAACATTCAGTACTTC. Translated, it gives CASSEEGWELNIQYF.

The chain links TRBV3-1 (or the pseudogene TRBV3-2) to TRBJ2-7; 9 bases are shared with TRBD2. The CDR3 loop spans 19 amino acids. CDR1 and CDR2 from the germline V gene are LGHDT and YNNKEL (reference sequence). After removal of 1 base from V and 0 bases from J, the junction contained 13 bases not matched to a gene. CDR3 nucleotide sequence: TGTGCCAGCAGCCAAGGATGGTGGGCGGGAGGGCCGAGCTCCTACGAGCAGTACTTC. Its translation: CASSQGWWAGGPSSYEQYF.